This T cell receptor (beta chain) was sequenced for a study of graft-versus-host responses after intestinal transplantation. The study's findings and limits: Detected in recipient marrow were GvH clones, some of which were first observed in ileum or blood.

Clones were sequenced by immunoSEQ multiplex PCR, and TCRdb holds only the in-frame ones, with some missing. In the table there are about 51,000 clones, 89% of which are singletons. For this clone: Its antigen is undetermined.

Germline V CDR1 and CDR2: GTSNPN, SVGIG (reference sequence). This CDR3 is built from 16 residues. The V gene end was trimmed by 2 bases and the J gene end by 0 bases; junction bases not matched to a gene: 6. This material consisted of unstimulated CD4+ T cells sorted from spleen or lymph node cells, taken before transplant. The V gene is TRBV30, the J gene TRBJ2-2; 7 bases align to TRBD2. The clonotype was recovered from a human donor who was the organ donor for an intestinal transplant. The CDR3, as DNA: TGTGCCTGGAGTCTCCTAGCGGCGTCGAACACCGGGGAGCTGTTTTTT. Translated: CAWSLLAASNTGELFF.